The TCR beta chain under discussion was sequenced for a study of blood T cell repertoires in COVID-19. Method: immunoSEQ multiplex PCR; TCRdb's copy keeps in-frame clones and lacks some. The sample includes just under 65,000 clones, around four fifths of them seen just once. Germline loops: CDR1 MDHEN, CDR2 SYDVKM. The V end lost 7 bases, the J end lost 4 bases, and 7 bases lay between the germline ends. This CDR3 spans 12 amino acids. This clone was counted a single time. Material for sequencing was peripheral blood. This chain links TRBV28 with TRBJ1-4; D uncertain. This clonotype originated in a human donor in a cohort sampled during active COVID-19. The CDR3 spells CASNPGNEKLFF. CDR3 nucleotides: TGTGCCAGCAACCCGGGTAATGAAAAACTGTTTTTT.